This T cell receptor (beta chain) was captured in a study of response to subunit inactivated influenza vaccine. Germline V gene sequence: CDR1 SGHTA, CDR2 FQGNSA. The germline V and J ends were trimmed by 3 bases and 2 bases, with 10 bases remaining between them. The CDR3 covers 15 residues. One entry per CDR3 protein results from TCRdb running MiXCR on the RT-PCR reads. The sample consists of about 650,000 distinct CDR3 sequences, around 16% of them appearing once. This material consisted of PBMCs from blood, taken roughly 12 days after vaccination. This chain connects TRBV7-2 to TRBJ2-2; D might be TRBD1 (6 bases). The clonotype originates from a man aged 50 to 60 who received an inactivated influenza vaccine. CDR3 residues: CASSFPGHNTGELFF. CDR3 DNA: TGTGCCAGCAGCTTCCCGGGACACAACACCGGGGAGCTGTTTTTT.